This TCR beta chain was profiled in a study of shared T cell receptors in the human thymus. The repertoire was sequenced with immunoSEQ multiplex PCR; TCRdb's copy has only in-frame clones and lacks some. The repertoire holds hundreds of thousands of clones, with approximately 87% as singletons. The CDR3 loop spans 11 amino acids. CDR1 SEHNR and CDR2 FQNEAQ come from the germline V gene (reference sequence). V was pared by 11 bases and J by 6 bases, with 6 bases of the junction left unmatched. These same records also appear under a second study, on human thymus T cells.

The genes are TRBV7-9 and TRBJ1-2; the match to TRBD1 covers 7 bases. Sequences were obtained from thymocytes. This TCR was recovered from a boy younger than two with a congenital heart defect. Here the CDR3 reads CAGGTDDGYTF. CDR3 coding DNA: TGTGCCGGCGGGACAGACGATGGCTACACCTTC.